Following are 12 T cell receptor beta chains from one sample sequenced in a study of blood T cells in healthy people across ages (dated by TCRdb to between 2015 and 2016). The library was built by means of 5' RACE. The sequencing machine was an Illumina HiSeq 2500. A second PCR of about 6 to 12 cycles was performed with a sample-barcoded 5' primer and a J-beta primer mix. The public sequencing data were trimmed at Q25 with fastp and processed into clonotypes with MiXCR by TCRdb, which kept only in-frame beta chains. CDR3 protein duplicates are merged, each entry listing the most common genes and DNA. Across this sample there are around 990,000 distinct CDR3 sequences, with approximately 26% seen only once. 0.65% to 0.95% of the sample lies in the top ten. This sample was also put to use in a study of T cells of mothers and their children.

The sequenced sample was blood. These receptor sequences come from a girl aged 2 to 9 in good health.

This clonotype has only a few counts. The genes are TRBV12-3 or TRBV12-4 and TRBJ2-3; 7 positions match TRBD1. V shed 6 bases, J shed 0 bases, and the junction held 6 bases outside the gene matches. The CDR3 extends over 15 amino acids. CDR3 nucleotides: TGTGCCAGCAGACCAACGACAGGGAGCACAGATACGCAGTATTTT. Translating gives CASRPTTGSTDTQYF.

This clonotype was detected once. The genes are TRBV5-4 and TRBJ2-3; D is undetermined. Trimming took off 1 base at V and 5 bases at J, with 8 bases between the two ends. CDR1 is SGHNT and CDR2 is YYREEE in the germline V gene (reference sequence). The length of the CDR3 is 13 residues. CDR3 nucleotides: TGTGCCAGCAGCTTGCAATGGATAGATACGCAGTATTTT. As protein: CASSLQWIDTQYF.

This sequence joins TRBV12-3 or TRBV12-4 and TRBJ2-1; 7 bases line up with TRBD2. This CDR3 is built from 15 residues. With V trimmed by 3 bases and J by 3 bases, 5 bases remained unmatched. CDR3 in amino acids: CASSFSLAVYNEQFF. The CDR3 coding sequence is TGTGCCAGCAGTTTTAGTCTAGCGGTCTACAATGAGCAGTTCTTC.

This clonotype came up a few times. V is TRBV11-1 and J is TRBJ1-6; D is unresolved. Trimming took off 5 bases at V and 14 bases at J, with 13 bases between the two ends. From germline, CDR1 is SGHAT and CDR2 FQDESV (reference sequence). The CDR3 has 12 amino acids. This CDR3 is CASSPPGRALHF. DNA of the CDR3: TGTGCCAGCAGCCCCCCTGGGCGGGCCCTCCACTTT.

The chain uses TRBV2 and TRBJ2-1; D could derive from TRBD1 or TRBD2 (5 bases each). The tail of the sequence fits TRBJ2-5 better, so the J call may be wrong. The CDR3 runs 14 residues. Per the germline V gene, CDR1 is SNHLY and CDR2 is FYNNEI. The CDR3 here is CASRPGRTMGTQYF. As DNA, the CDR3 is TGTGCCAGCAGACCGGGACGGACAATGGGGACCCAGTACTTC.

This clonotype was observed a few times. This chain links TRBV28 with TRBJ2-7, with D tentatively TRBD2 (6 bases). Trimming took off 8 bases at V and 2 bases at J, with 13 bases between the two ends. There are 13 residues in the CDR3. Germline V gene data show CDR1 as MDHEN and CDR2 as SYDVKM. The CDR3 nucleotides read TGTGCCAGCCTAATGCGGGGAACCTACGAGCAGTACTTC. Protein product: CASLMRGTYEQYF.

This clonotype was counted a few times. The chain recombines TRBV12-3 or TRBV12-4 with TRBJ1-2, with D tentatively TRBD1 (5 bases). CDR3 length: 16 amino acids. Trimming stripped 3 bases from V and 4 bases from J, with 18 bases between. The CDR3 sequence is CASSLGPTGPSYGYTF. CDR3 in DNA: TGTGCCAGCAGTTTGGGGCCAACGGGTCCCTCCTATGGCTACACCTTC.

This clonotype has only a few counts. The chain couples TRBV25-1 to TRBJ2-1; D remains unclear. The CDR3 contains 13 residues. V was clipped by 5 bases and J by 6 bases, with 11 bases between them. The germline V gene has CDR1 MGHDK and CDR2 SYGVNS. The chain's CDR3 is CASSSVAPNEQFF. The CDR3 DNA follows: TGTGCCAGCAGTTCTGTGGCTCCCAATGAGCAGTTCTTC.

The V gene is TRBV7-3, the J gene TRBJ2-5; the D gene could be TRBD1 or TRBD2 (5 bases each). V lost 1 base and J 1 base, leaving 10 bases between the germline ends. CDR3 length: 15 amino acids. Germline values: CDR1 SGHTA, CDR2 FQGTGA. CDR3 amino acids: CASSLKGTPQETQYF. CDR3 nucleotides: TGTGCCAGCAGCTTAAAGGGGACCCCCCAAGAGACCCAGTACTTC.

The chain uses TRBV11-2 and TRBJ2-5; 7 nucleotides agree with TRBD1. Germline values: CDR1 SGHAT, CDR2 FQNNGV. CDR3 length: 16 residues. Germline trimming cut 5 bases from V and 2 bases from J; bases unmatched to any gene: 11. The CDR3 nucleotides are TGTGCCAGCAGCCCCAGACAGGGTAGGCCACAAGAGACCCAGTACTTC. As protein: CASSPRQGRPQETQYF. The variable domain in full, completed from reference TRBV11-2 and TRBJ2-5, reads EAGVAQSPRYKIIEKRQSVAFWCNPISGHATLYWYQQILGQGPKLLIQFQNNGVVDDSQLPKDRFSAERLKGVDSTLKIQPAKLEDSAVYLCASSPRQGRPQETQYFGPGTRLLVL.

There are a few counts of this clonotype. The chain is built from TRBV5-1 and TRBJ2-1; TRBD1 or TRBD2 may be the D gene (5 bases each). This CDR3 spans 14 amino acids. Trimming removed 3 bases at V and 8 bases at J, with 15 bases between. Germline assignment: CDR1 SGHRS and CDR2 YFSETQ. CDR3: CASSSGSGTDEQFF. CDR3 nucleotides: TGCGCCAGCAGCTCAGGGTCCGGGACGGATGAGCAGTTCTTC. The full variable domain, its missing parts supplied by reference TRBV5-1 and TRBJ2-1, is KAGVTQTPRYLIKTRGQQVTLSCSPISGHRSVSWYQQTPGQGLQFLFEYFSETQRNKGNFPGRFSGRQFSNSRSEMNVSTLELGDSALYLCASSSGSGTDEQFFGPGTRLTVL.

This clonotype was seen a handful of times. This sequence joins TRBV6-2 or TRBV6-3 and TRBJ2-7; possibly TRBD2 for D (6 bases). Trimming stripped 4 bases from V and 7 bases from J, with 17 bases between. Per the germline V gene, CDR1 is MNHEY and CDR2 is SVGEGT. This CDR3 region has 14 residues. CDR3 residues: CASSSSGNAGEQYF. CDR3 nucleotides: TGTGCCAGCAGTTCGTCGGGAAACGCGGGGGAGCAGTACTTC.